This T cell receptor (beta chain) was profiled in a study of naive and memory T cell subsets. The study's findings and limits: A few larger clonotypes appeared in naive repertoires, especially CD8, possibly memory cells re-expressing CD45RA.

An equimolar mix of two oligonucleotides served as the beta constant-region primer for TRBC1 and TRBC2. Four rounds of PCR amplified the ligated cDNA using nested alpha and beta constant-region primers plus SP2. TCRdb ran MiXCR on the UMI-ligation and nested PCR reads and lists one entry per CDR3 protein. Here the sample spans under 150,000 distinct CDR3 sequences, more than 15% being singletons. V trimming: 4 bases; J trimming: 0 bases; junction bases outside the gene matches: 7. Germline CDR1 is SGHNT and CDR2 is YYREEE (reference sequence). This CDR3 has 16 amino acids. The table lists this clonotype with a few counts. The antigen is not known.

The specimen was naive CD8+ T cells from blood. V and J are TRBV5-4 and TRBJ2-4; TRBD1 agrees at 7 bases. The source of this sequence is a human donor in good health. The CDR3 DNA is TGTGCCAGCAGCGAATTACAGGGGTTAGCCAAAAACATTCAGTACTTC. Translating it yields CASSELQGLAKNIQYF.